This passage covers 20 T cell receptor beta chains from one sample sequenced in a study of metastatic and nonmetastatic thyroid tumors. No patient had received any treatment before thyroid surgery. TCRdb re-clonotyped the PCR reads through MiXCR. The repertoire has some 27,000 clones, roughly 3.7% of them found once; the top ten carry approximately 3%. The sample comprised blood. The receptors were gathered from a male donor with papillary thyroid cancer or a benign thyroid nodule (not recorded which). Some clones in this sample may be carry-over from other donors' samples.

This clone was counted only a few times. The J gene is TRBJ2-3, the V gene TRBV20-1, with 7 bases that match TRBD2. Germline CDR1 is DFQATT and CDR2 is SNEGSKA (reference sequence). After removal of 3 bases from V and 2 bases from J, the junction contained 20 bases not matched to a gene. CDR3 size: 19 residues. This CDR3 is CSARKVVGIIGRPTDTQYF. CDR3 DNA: TGCAGTGCTAGGAAGGTAGTGGGGATTATCGGGAGGCCCACAGATACGCAGTATTTT.

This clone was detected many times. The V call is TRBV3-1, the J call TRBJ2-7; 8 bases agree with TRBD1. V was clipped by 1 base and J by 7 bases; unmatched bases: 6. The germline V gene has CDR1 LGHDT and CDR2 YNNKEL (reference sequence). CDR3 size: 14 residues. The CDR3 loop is CASSQGRGLGEQYF. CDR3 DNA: TGTGCCAGCAGCCAAGGCAGGGGGCTAGGGGAGCAGTACTTC.

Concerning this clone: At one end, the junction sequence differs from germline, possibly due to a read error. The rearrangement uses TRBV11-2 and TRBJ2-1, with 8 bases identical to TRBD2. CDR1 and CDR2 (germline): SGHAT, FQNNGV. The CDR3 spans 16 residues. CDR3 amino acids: CASSKAGVFSRGEKFF. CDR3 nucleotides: TGTGCAAGCAGTAAAGCGGGAGTGTTTAGTAGGGGTGAGAAGTTCTTC.

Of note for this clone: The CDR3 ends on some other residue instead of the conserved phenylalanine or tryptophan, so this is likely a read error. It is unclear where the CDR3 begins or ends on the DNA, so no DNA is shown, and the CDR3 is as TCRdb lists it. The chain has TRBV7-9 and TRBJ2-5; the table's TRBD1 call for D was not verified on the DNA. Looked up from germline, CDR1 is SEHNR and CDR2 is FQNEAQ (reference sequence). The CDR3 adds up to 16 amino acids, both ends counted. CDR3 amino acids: CASSLGGGTFQETHYS.

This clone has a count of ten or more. The chain's CDR3 is CSAREVLVGEQFF. CDR3 nucleotides: TGCAGTGCTAGAGAAGTACTAGTTGGTGAGCAGTTCTTC. The rearrangement uses TRBV20-1 and TRBJ2-1; TRBD2 is a possible D gene (5 bases). Trimming shortened V by 0 bases and J by 9 bases, and 12 bases separated the two germline ends. The CDR3 has 13 amino acids. Germline CDR1 DFQATT, CDR2 SNEGSKA (reference sequence).

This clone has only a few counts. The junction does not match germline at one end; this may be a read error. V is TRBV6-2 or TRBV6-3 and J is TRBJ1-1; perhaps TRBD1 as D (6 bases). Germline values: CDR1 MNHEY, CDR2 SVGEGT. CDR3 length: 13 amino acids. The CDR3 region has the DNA TGTGCAAGCAGTCCCCCCGGACAGATTGAAGCTTTCTTT. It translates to CASSPPGQIEAFF.

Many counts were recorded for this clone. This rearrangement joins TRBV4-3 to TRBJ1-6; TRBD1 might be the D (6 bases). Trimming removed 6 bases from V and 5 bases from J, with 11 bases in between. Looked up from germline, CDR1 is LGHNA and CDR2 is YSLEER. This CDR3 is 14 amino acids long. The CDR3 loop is CASSRWTDNSPLHF. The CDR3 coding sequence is TGCGCCAGCAGTCGATGGACAGATAATTCACCCCTCCACTTT.

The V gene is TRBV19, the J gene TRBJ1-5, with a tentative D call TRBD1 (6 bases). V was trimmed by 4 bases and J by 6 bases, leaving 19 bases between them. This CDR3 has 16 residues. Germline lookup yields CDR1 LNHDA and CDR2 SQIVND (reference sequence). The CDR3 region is CASSKGGQIVRQPQHF. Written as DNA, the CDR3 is TGTGCCAGTAGTAAGGGAGGACAGATAGTTCGTCAGCCCCAGCATTTT.

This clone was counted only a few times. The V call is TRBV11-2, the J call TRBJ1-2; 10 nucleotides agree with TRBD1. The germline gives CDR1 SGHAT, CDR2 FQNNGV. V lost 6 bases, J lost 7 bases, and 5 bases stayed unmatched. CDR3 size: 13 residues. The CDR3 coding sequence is TGTGCCAGCAGAGAGACAGGGGGCCCTGGCTACACCTTC. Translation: CASRETGGPGYTF.

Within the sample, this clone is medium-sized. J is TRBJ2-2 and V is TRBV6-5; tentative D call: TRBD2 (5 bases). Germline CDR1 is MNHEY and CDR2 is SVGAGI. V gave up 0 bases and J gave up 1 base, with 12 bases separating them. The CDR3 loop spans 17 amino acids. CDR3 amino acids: CASSYSDLGGNTGELFF. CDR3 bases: TGTGCCAGCAGTTACTCGGATCTTGGAGGGAACACCGGGGAGCTGTTTTTT.

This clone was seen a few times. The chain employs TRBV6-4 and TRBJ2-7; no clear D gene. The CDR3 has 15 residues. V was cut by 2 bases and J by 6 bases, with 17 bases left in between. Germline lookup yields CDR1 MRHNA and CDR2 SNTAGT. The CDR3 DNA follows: TGTGCCAGCAGTGACCCTCCCCAGCAGGATCTCGAGCAGTACTTC. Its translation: CASSDPPQQDLEQYF.

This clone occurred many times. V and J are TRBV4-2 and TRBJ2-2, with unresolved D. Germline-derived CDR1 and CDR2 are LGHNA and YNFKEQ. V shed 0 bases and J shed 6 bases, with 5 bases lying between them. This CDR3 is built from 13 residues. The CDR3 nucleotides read TGTGCCAGCAGCCAAGACTTCGCCGGGGAGCTGTTTTTT. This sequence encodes CASSQDFAGELFF.

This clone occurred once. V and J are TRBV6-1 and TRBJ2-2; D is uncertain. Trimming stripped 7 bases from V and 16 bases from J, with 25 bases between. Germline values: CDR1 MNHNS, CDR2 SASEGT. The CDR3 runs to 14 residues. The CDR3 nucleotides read TGTGCCAGCAAGGAGATGACGAACACCGAGGAACCGTTTTTT. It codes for CASKEMTNTEEPFF.

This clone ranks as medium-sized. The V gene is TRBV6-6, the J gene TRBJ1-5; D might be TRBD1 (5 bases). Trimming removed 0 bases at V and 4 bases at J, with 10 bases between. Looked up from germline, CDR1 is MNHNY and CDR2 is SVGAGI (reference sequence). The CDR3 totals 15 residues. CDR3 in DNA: TGTGCCAGCAGTTACTCGTTCCAGGGTAATCAGCCCCAGCATTTT. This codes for CASSYSFQGNQPQHF.

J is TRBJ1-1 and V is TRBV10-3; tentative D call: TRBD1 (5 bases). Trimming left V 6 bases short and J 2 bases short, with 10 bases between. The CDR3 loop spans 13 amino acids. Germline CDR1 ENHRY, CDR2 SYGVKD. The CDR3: CAISLTGNTEAFF. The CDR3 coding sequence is TGTGCCATCAGCCTAACAGGAAACACTGAAGCTTTCTTT.

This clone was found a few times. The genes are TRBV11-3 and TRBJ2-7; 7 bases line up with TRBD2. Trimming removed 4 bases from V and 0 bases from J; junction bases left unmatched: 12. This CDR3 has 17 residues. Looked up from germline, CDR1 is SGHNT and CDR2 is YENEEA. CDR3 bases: TGTGCCAGCAGCTCCCCGACTAGCCAAATCACCTCCTACGAGCAGTACTTC. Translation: CASSSPTSQITSYEQYF. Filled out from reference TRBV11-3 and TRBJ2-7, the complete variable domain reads EAGVVQSPRYKIIEKKQPVAFWCNPISGHNTLYWYLQNLGQGPELLIRYENEEAVDDSQLPKDRFSAERLKGVDSTLKIQPAELGDSAVYLCASSSPTSQITSYEQYFGPGTRLTVT.

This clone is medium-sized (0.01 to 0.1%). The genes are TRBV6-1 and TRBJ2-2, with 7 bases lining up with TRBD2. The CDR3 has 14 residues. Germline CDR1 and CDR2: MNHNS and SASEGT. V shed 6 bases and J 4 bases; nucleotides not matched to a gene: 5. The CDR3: CASRGGKSTGELFF. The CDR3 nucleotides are TGTGCCAGCAGGGGGGGGAAAAGCACCGGGGAGCTGTTTTTT.

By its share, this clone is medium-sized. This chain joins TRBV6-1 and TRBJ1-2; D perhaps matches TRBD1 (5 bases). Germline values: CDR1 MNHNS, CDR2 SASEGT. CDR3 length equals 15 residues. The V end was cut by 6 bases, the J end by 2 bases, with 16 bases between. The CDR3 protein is CASSEMTGLNYGYTF. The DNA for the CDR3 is TGTGCCAGCAGCGAAATGACGGGACTAAACTATGGCTACACCTTC.

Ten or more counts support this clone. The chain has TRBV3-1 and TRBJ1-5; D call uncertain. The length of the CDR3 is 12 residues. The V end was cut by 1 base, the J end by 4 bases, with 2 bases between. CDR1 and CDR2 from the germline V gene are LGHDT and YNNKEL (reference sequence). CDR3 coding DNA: TGTGCCAGCAGCCAAGGGAATCAGCCCCAGCATTTT. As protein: CASSQGNQPQHF.

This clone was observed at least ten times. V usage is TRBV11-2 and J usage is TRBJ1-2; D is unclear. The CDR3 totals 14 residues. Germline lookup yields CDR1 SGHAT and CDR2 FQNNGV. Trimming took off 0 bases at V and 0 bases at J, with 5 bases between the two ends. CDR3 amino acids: CASSLDGANYGYTF. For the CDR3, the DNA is TGTGCCAGCAGCTTAGACGGAGCTAACTATGGCTACACCTTC.